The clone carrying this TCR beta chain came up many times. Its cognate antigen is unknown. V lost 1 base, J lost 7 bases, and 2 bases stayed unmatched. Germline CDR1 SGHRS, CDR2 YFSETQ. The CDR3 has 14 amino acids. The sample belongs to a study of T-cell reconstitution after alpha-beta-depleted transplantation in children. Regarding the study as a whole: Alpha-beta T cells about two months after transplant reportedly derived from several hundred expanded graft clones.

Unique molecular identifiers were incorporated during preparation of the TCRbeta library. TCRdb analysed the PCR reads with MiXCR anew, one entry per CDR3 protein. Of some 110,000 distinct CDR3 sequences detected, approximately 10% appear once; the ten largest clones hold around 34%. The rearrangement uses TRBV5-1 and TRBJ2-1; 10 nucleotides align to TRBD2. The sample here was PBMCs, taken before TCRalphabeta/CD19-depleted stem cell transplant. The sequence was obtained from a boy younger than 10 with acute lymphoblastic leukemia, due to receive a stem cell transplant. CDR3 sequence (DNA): TGCGCCAGCAGCTTGACTAGCGGGAAGAATGAGCAGTTCTTC. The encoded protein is CASSLTSGKNEQFF.